This passage covers 18 T cell receptor beta chains from one sample sequenced in a study of blood T cell repertoires in COVID-19. Here immunoSEQ multiplex PCR was the method, and the copy in TCRdb shows in-frame clones only, minus some. This sample yields about 240,000 clones, of which 80% to 85% are seen a single time; around 3.5% belongs to the top ten. Input material: peripheral blood. Source of these receptors: a woman between 18 and 29 years old with acute or convalescent COVID-19.

The sample holds one count of this clone. The V gene is TRBV18, the J gene TRBJ2-3; 11 positions agree with TRBD1. CDR3 size: 16 residues. Trimming at V came to 3 bases and at J to 4 bases, leaving 6 bases not matched to a gene. CDR1 and CDR2 (germline): KGHSH, LQKENI. CDR3 DNA sequence: TGTGCCAGCTCACCTCGGACAGGGGGCATTGCAGATACGCAGTATTTT. Its translation is CASSPRTGGIADTQYF.

The chain employs TRBV29-1 and TRBJ2-7, with 7 bases matching TRBD1. V trimming: 7 bases; J trimming: 2 bases; junction bases outside the gene matches: 8. CDR3 length: 13 amino acids. Looked up from germline, CDR1 is SQVTM and CDR2 is ANQGSEA. CDR3 sequence reads: CSGTGAQTYEQYF. As DNA, the CDR3 is TGCAGCGGAACAGGGGCACAGACCTACGAGCAGTACTTC.

V gene TRBV28 combines with J gene TRBJ1-1; D gene uncertain. Germline CDR1 reads MDHEN; CDR2 reads SYDVKM. The CDR3 is 16 amino acids. V lost 3 bases and J 11 bases, leaving 25 bases between the germline ends. In DNA form, the CDR3 reads TGTGCCAGCAGTTTTTTGGCCCCTGGGCCCCCCTTTGGGGCTTTCTTT. Translated, it gives CASSFLAPGPPFGAFF.

V usage is TRBV30 and J usage is TRBJ1-2; D gene ambiguous. The CDR3 spans 13 residues. Per germline, CDR1 GTSNPN and CDR2 SVGIG (reference sequence). Trimming left V 3 bases short and J 7 bases short, with 15 bases between. This chain's CDR3 is CAWRAITLGGYTF. In nucleotides, the CDR3 is TGTGCCTGGAGAGCTATAACCCTAGGTGGCTACACCTTC.

Only a few counts were recorded for this clone. The chain employs TRBV6-2 or TRBV6-3 and TRBJ2-5; tentatively, D is TRBD1 (6 bases). V lost 4 bases and J lost 1, with 16 bases in between. Germline CDR1 MNHEY, CDR2 SVGEGT. This CDR3 comprises 16 residues. CDR3 region: CASSFRLTGLQETQYF. The CDR3 DNA reads as TGTGCCAGCAGTTTTCGCCTGACAGGCCTCCAAGAGACCCAGTACTTC.

CDR3 protein: CASSLGGQHTEAFF. In DNA form, the CDR3 reads TGCGCCAGCAGCTTGGGGGGGCAGCACACTGAAGCTTTCTTT. The chain combines TRBV5-1 with TRBJ1-1, with D possibly being TRBD1 (6 bases). Per germline, CDR1 SGHRS and CDR2 YFSETQ. With 0 bases removed from V and 3 bases from J, the gap between germline ends came to 9 bases. The CDR3 has 14 residues.

As DNA, the CDR3 is TGTGCCAGCAGCACACACAGGGTTTCACCCCTCCACTTT. As protein: CASSTHRVSPLHF. This chain connects TRBV21-1 to TRBJ1-6; TRBD1, as called in the table, went unchecked against the DNA. TRBV21-1 is a pseudogene. The CDR3 has 13 amino acids.

CDR3 residues: CASSSGVNNEQFF. As DNA, the CDR3 is TGTGCCAGCAGTTCCGGAGTAAACAATGAGCAGTTCTTC. The chain combines TRBV28 with TRBJ2-1; D unresolved. Germline loops: CDR1 MDHEN, CDR2 SYDVKM. The V and J ends lost 4 bases and 5 bases respectively, with 9 bases between them. The CDR3 is made up of 13 amino acids.

V usage is TRBV3-1 (or the pseudogene TRBV3-2) and J usage is TRBJ2-3; D might be TRBD1 (5 bases). The CDR3 runs 12 residues. Trimming shortened V by 3 bases and J by 7 bases, and 8 bases separated the two germline ends. Germline assignment: CDR1 LGHDT and CDR2 YNNKEL (reference sequence). The CDR3 bases are TGTGCCAGCAGCCAGGACATTTATACGCAGTATTTT. The encoded protein is CASSQDIYTQYF.

This clone is a singleton in its sample. In DNA, the CDR3 is TGTGCCACCAGCAGAGAGAGAACAGGGGGAGGACTGACAGATACGCAGTATTTT. It yields the protein CATSRERTGGGLTDTQYF. This chain connects TRBV15 to TRBJ2-3; 8 nucleotides agree with TRBD1. This CDR3 is 18 amino acids long. Unmatched junction bases numbered 11, after V lost 0 bases and J lost 3 bases. CDR1 and CDR2 (germline): LNHNV, YYDKDF (reference sequence).

This chain uses TRBV6-5 with TRBJ1-6; TRBD1 is a possible D gene (6 bases). The V end was cut by 0 bases, the J end by 10 bases, with 13 bases between. Per the germline V gene, CDR1 is MNHEY and CDR2 is SVGAGI. This CDR3 spans 15 amino acids. In DNA form, the CDR3 reads TGTGCCAGCAGTTACTCGACAGGCAGGACGTCACCCCTCCACTTT. It specifies CASSYSTGRTSPLHF.

V and J are TRBV7-2 and TRBJ2-2; 7 bases map to TRBD1. With V trimmed by 5 bases and J by 6 bases, 9 bases remained unmatched. Germline assignment: CDR1 SGHTA and CDR2 FQGNSA. The CDR3 totals 15 residues. In nucleotides, the CDR3 is TGTGCCAGCAGCCCCCTTGGACAGGACGCCGGGGAGCTGTTTTTT. Protein product: CASSPLGQDAGELFF.

The chain employs TRBV13 and TRBJ2-5; 11 bases are a match to TRBD1. Germline V gene data show CDR1 as PRHDT and CDR2 as FYEKMQ (reference sequence). The ends lost 5 bases at V and 5 bases at J; junction bases unmatched: 10. The CDR3 is made up of 16 amino acids. CDR3 amino acids: CASSLRRTGGGETQYF. The DNA for the CDR3 is TGTGCCAGCAGCCTACGTCGGACAGGGGGCGGGGAGACCCAGTACTTC.

The chain is built from TRBV18 and TRBJ2-7; 7 bases agree with TRBD1. Germline loops: CDR1 KGHSH, CDR2 LQKENI. The CDR3 loop spans 13 amino acids. The ends lost 2 bases at V and 3 bases at J; junction bases unmatched: 1. This CDR3 reads CASSPGTVYEQYF. CDR3 in DNA: TGTGCCAGCTCACCAGGGACAGTCTACGAGCAGTACTTC.

V is TRBV11-3 and J is TRBJ2-7; 7 nucleotides align to TRBD2. The CDR3 is made up of 16 amino acids. V shed 2 bases and J 5 bases; nucleotides not matched to a gene: 12. The germline V gene has CDR1 SGHNT and CDR2 YENEEA. The CDR3 nucleotides are TGTGCCAGCAGCTTAATATCAAGCGGGATGCTCCACGAGCAGTACTTC. Translated: CASSLISSGMLHEQYF.

V and J are TRBV7-9 and TRBJ2-1, with 14 bases fitting TRBD2. CDR3 length: 16 amino acids. Germline V gene data show CDR1 as SEHNR and CDR2 as FQNEAQ (reference sequence). The V and J ends lost 6 bases and 14 bases, in that order; junction bases with no gene match: 15. The CDR3 protein is CASSLMGLAGVKGEFF. In DNA, the CDR3 is TGTGCCAGCAGTTTGATGGGACTAGCGGGAGTAAAAGGAGAGTTCTTC.

The chain couples TRBV3-1 (or the pseudogene TRBV3-2) to TRBJ2-7; D not resolved. The CDR3 is made up of 13 amino acids. V lost 1 base to trimming and J lost 0 bases, with 4 bases between them. Germline V gene data show CDR1 as LGHDT and CDR2 as YNNKEL (reference sequence). The CDR3 DNA reads TGTGCCAGCAGCCAAGCTAGCTCCTACGAGCAGTACTTC. Translation: CASSQASSYEQYF.

The chain carries TRBV4-3 and TRBJ2-2; D is unresolved. The CDR3 extends over 14 amino acids. From germline, CDR1 is LGHNA and CDR2 YSLEER. Trimming stripped 0 bases from V and 2 bases from J, with 4 bases between. CDR3 in DNA: TGCGCCAGCAGCCAAGACTCTAACACCGGGGAGCTGTTTTTT. It encodes CASSQDSNTGELFF.